The T cell receptor (beta chain) under discussion was sequenced for a study of blood T cell repertoires in COVID-19. Germline V CDR1 and CDR2: SGHTA, FQGTGA. V lost 2 bases, J lost 1 base, and 1 base stayed unmatched. The CDR3 covers 15 residues. Cohorts were assigned according to the clinical history that participants reported. The recovered donors of Cohort 3 showed two negative PCRs, clearance, or symptom resolution. Original methodology: Amplification of reference gene primers provided the estimated nucleated cell counts. The method was immunoSEQ multiplex PCR; TCRdb's version includes in-frame clones alone and lacks a portion of them. The V and J calls and clone size come from that table; D and trimming were worked out from the DNA. This sample has hundreds of thousands of clones; approximately 92% occur once, and the top ten carry 2.4%.

The source of this sequence is a young woman who had recovered from COVID-19. This chain links TRBV7-3 with TRBJ2-5; TRBD2 agrees at 10 bases. Sequenced sample: PBMCs or T cells enriched from blood (not recorded which). The CDR3 DNA follows: TGTGCCAGCAGCTTACTAGCGGGAGCCCAAGAGACCCAGTACTTC. Amino acid sequence: CASSLLAGAQETQYF.